The 4 T cell receptor beta chains presented below share a single source sample, sequenced in a study of EBV T-cell therapy then PD-1 blockade in nasopharyngeal carcinoma (dated by TCRdb to the early 2020s). These receptors are not linked to any known antigen. The treatment or condition label corresponds to: AdE1-LMPpoly-expanded autologous EBV-specific T-cell therapy followed by anti-PD-1 nivolumab. The library was produced with the immunoSEQ multiplex PCR assay. The source is immuneACCESS, and TCRdb retained only in-frame sequences with V and J called. Part of the clones is not carried over; for the studies checked, unresolved V genes explain less than half of this, and the remainder is unexplained. This sample is represented by 14,000 or so clones; 84% of them were singletons. The biggest ten clones account for about 34% of the sample. Here the sequenced sample was CD8+ T cells from blood, taken at roughly day 97 from a patient whose treatment included autologous EBV-specific T cells and nivolumab. These receptors were collected from a man aged 40-55 years with nasopharyngeal carcinoma.

The chain combines TRBV9 with TRBJ2-7; D gene ambiguous. With 3 bases removed from V and 0 bases from J, the gap between germline ends came to 13 bases. The CDR3 is 15 amino acids. The germline V gene encodes CDR1 SGDLS and CDR2 YYNGEE. CDR3 sequence (DNA): TGTGCCAGCAGCGCTACGGACCAGCTCTCCTACGAGCAGTACTTC. Translation gives CASSATDQLSYEQYF. Drawing the rest from reference TRBV9 and TRBJ2-7, the complete variable domain is DSGVTQTPKHLITATGQRVTLRCSPRSGDLSVYWYQQSLDQGLQFLIQYYNGEERAKGNILERFSAQQFPDLHSELNLSSLELGDSALYFCASSATDQLSYEQYFGPGTRLTVT.

The chain has TRBV2 and TRBJ1-2; D unclear. Trimming stripped 9 bases from V and 8 bases from J, with 19 bases between. The CDR3 consists of 13 residues. Germline V gene sequence: CDR1 SNHLY, CDR2 FYNNEI. CDR3: CASLWLVEKGYTF. CDR3 bases: TGTGCCAGTTTATGGCTCGTGGAGAAGGGCTACACCTTC.

The genes are TRBV9 and TRBJ2-1; either TRBD1 or TRBD2 may supply D (5 bases each). The CDR3 spans 17 residues. With 4 bases removed from V and 6 bases from J, the gap between germline ends came to 23 bases. Germline CDR1 and CDR2: SGDLS and YYNGEE. CDR3 sequence: CASSPYPGASGANEQFF. In nucleotides, the CDR3 is TGTGCCAGCAGCCCCTACCCCGGGGCCTCAGGAGCCAATGAGCAGTTCTTC.

The chain recombines TRBV28 with TRBJ2-7; D not certain. CDR3 size: 14 residues. V dropped 1 base and J dropped 1 base, with 8 bases sitting between them. The germline V gene has CDR1 MDHEN and CDR2 SYDVKM. Here the CDR3 reads CASSLSVGSYEQYF. In DNA form, the CDR3 reads TGTGCCAGCAGTTTATCGGTCGGATCCTACGAGCAGTACTTC.